The present T cell receptor (beta chain) was sequenced within a study of metastatic and nonmetastatic thyroid tumors. Study background: Across peripheral blood and tumor or nodule tissue samples taken from malignant and benign thyroid patients, the repertoires were compared with one another.

On this clone itself: Its antigen is currently unknown.

Points from the study as a whole: A significant increase in TCR beta diversity was reportedly seen in malignant thyroid tumors relative to benign nodules, in blood and tumor.

Thyroid surgery took place with no prior treatment in any patient. Germline CDR1 is KGHSH and CDR2 is LQKENI. The length of the CDR3 is 14 residues. Trimming removed 6 bases at V and 2 bases at J, with 13 bases between. Authors' data handling: A papillary thyroid cancer distant-metastasis classifier was built from CDR3 differences across clinicopathological groups. TCRdb re-processed the PCR reads through MiXCR. Here the V and J calls rest on TCRdb's processing, not on the authors' analysis. The table has about 69,000 clones, 12% to 15% seen once; the top ten hold around 7%. Sequenced input: blood. The clonotype was recovered from a male donor with papillary thyroid cancer or a benign thyroid nodule (not recorded which). Some clones in this sample may be carry-over from other donors' samples. This chain joins TRBV18 and TRBJ1-2; D ambiguous. CDR3 region: CASSTTHRNYGYTF. DNA for the CDR3: TGTGCCAGCTCCACCACTCACAGAAACTATGGCTACACCTTC.